The rows below give T cell receptor beta chains drawn from one sample of a study of preoperative IRX-2 immunotherapy in early breast cancer. The table came from immunoSEQ multiplex PCR; TCRdb's copy has only in-frame clones and leaves some out. The sample carries 35,000 to 40,000 clones, roughly 80% recorded once. The input for sequencing was lymph node tissue, taken after IRX-2 immunotherapy. These receptors were obtained from a human donor with breast cancer. CDR3s include the opening cysteine and the closing phenylalanine or tryptophan. Each record gives: CDR3 length, V gene, J gene, D gene, clone size, CDR3 protein, CDR3 DNA. A D gene is named only where the DNA matches it firmly. Size is omitted from some rows. Given values are once, few, many or a class for expanded clones.

CDR3 length: 16; V gene: TRBV6-7; J gene: TRBJ2-3; D gene: NA; clone size: NA; CDR3 protein: CASSEIGGSLTDTQYF; CDR3 DNA: TGTGCCAGCAGTGAGATTGGGGGGTCACTCACAGATACGCAGTATTTT
CDR3 length: 15; V gene: TRBV12-5; J gene: TRBJ2-6; D gene: NA; clone size: few; CDR3 protein: CASTHGQSGANVLTF; CDR3 DNA: TGTGCCAGCACCCACGGACAGTCTGGGGCCAACGTCCTGACTTTC
CDR3 length: 13; V gene: TRBV7-8; J gene: TRBJ1-5; D gene: NA; clone size: once; CDR3 protein: CASSQVTAGPSIF; CDR3 DNA: TGTGCCAGCAGCCAGGTAACCGCCGGGCCCAGCATTTTT
CDR3 length: 18; V gene: TRBV28; J gene: TRBJ1-1; D gene: TRBD1; clone size: NA; CDR3 protein: CASRLGDRGLLPNTEAFF; CDR3 DNA: TGTGCCAGCAGACTTGGTGACAGGGGGCTACTTCCGAACACTGAAGCTTTCTTT
CDR3 length: 15; V gene: TRBV30; J gene: TRBJ1-5; D gene: NA; clone size: NA; CDR3 protein: CAWSGSGGILSAQHF; CDR3 DNA: TGTGCCTGGAGTGGCTCCGGTGGCATTTTGTCGGCCCAGCATTTT
CDR3 length: 14; V gene: TRBV6-8; J gene: TRBJ2-7; D gene: NA; clone size: NA; CDR3 protein: CASRTGPNRGAQYF; CDR3 DNA: TGTGCCAGCAGAACCGGGCCCAACCGCGGGGCGCAGTACTTC
CDR3 length: 16; V gene: TRBV28; J gene: TRBJ2-1; D gene: TRBD2; clone size: NA; CDR3 protein: CASSPWERGGRNEQFF; CDR3 DNA: TGTGCCAGCAGCCCCTGGGAGCGGGGGGGCCGGAATGAGCAGTTCTTC
CDR3 length: 15; V gene: TRBV19; J gene: TRBJ1-3; D gene: NA; clone size: once; CDR3 protein: CASSIAGTAGNTIYF; CDR3 DNA: TGTGCCAGTAGTATAGCGGGTACAGCTGGAAACACCATATATTTT
CDR3 length: 17; V gene: TRBV7-1; J gene: TRBJ1-4; D gene: NA; clone size: NA; CDR3 protein: CASSEDGGASTNEKLFF; CDR3 DNA: TGTGCCAGCAGTGAAGACGGGGGCGCTTCAACTAATGAAAAACTGTTTTTT
CDR3 length: 14; V gene: TRBV10-1; J gene: TRBJ1-2; D gene: NA; clone size: NA; CDR3 protein: CASSERADLYGYTF; CDR3 DNA: TGCGCCAGCAGTGAGAGGGCAGACCTCTATGGCTACACCTTC
CDR3 length: 13; V gene: TRBV19; J gene: TRBJ2-1; D gene: TRBD1; clone size: NA; CDR3 protein: CASRDSSYNEQFF; CDR3 DNA: TGTGCCAGCAGGGACAGCTCCTACAATGAGCAGTTCTTC
CDR3 length: 16; V gene: TRBV5-1; J gene: TRBJ1-3; D gene: TRBD1; clone size: NA; CDR3 protein: CASSTTGGSSGNTIYF; CDR3 DNA: TGCGCCAGCAGCACGACAGGGGGGAGCTCTGGAAACACCATATATTTT
CDR3 length: 16; V gene: TRBV6-8; J gene: TRBJ1-5; D gene: NA; clone size: NA; CDR3 protein: CASSRGGGGFNQPQHF; CDR3 DNA: TGTGCCAGCAGCCGAGGTGGGGGGGGCTTCAATCAGCCCCAGCATTTT